These 21 T cell receptor beta chains were all obtained from the same sample, sequenced in a study of PD-1 blockade in classical Hodgkin lymphoma. Every patient had relapsed following autologous stem cell transplantation, and cohorts differed in brentuximab vedotin exposure. Some clones are missing from TCRdb's copy, which holds only in-frame ones; the method was immunoSEQ multiplex PCR. This table holds roughly 16,000 clones, 82% found once. Here the sequenced sample was peripheral blood mononuclear cells (PBMCs), taken before the second cycle of nivolumab. The receptors originated from a human donor with classical Hodgkin lymphoma.

V gene TRBV11-2 combines with J gene TRBJ2-5; D is undetermined. With 0 bases removed from V and 0 bases from J, the gap between germline ends came to 8 bases. This CDR3 is built from 15 residues. Germline V lookup: CDR1 SGHAT, CDR2 FQNNGV. The CDR3 DNA follows: TGTGCCAGCAGCTTAGAGTGGCAGGACCAAGAGACCCAGTACTTC. Residues: CASSLEWQDQETQYF.

This clone was seen only once. The chain uses TRBV5-1 and TRBJ2-7; D might be TRBD1 (7 bases). This CDR3 contains 15 residues. The germline V gene has CDR1 SGHRS and CDR2 YFSETQ. Between the trimmed V and J ends, which lost 2 bases and 3 bases, there was a span of 15 bases. CDR3 sequence reads: CASSLVGQEGYEQYF. CDR3 bases: TGCGCCAGCAGCTTAGTAGGACAGGAGGGCTACGAGCAGTACTTC.

In this sample, this clone turned up a few times. The V call is TRBV27, the J call TRBJ1-2; D uncertain. Per the germline V gene, CDR1 is MNHEY and CDR2 is SMNVEV (reference sequence). This CDR3 has 12 amino acids. Trimming removed 5 bases at V and 5 bases at J, with 9 bases between. As DNA, the CDR3 is TGTGCCAGCAGTAGCCCTGATTATGGCTACACCTTC. It specifies CASSSPDYGYTF.

The chain carries TRBV29-1 and TRBJ2-1; a possible D gene is TRBD2 (6 bases). The CDR3 loop spans 13 amino acids. Trimming removed 4 bases from V and 4 bases from J, with 11 bases in between. Germline CDR1 reads SQVTM; CDR2 reads ANQGSEA. CDR3 nucleotide sequence: TGCAGCGTTGCGGCGGGATATTACAATGAGCAGTTCTTC. Its protein product is CSVAAGYYNEQFF.

The chain employs TRBV7-8 and TRBJ1-5; 7 bases fit TRBD1. With 0 bases clipped from V and 5 bases from J, the junction kept 4 bases outside the gene matches. The germline V gene encodes CDR1 SGHVS and CDR2 FQNEAQ. This CDR3 has 15 residues. As DNA, the CDR3 is TGTGCCAGCAGCTTAGCCATGGACAGGTATCAGCCCCAGCATTTT. It codes for CASSLAMDRYQPQHF.

The genes are TRBV5-1 and TRBJ2-3; D ambiguous. CDR1 is SGHRS, CDR2 YFSETQ, per germline. V was trimmed by 0 bases and J by 4 bases, leaving 18 bases between them. The CDR3 covers 17 residues. The CDR3 nucleotides read TGCGCCAGCAGCTTGGACAGAATTGGGATGTTGGCAGATACGCAGTATTTT. This gives the protein CASSLDRIGMLADTQYF.

In its sample, this clone was seen a few times. The chain couples TRBV12-2 to TRBJ2-7; the table's TRBD1 call for D was not verified on the DNA. TRBV12-2 is tagged as a pseudogene. The CDR3 runs 15 residues. CDR3 in amino acids: CASRAGPSSRDRTHF. The CDR3 DNA sequence: TGTGCAAGTCGCGCCGGCCCGAGTTCTCGGGACAGGACCCACTTC.

The J gene is TRBJ1-6, the V gene TRBV11-2; TRBD1 might be the D (5 bases). CDR3 size: 13 residues. V dropped 4 bases and J dropped 9 bases, with 10 bases sitting between them. Germline assignment: CDR1 SGHAT and CDR2 FQNNGV. The CDR3 DNA follows: TGTGCCAGCAGCTCGACAGTTAGTTCACCCCTCCACTTT. Its protein is CASSSTVSSPLHF.

V gene TRBV10-3 combines with J gene TRBJ2-7, with D hard to call. Trimming removed 6 bases at V and 5 bases at J, with 17 bases between. Germline V gene lookup returns CDR1 ENHRY and CDR2 SYGVKD. CDR3 length: 14 amino acids. CDR3 protein: CAISPLLRAHEQYF. The CDR3 nucleotides read TGTGCCATCAGCCCCCTATTAAGGGCACACGAGCAGTACTTC.

A single count supports this clone. The chain joins TRBV5-6 to TRBJ1-1; D gene unclear. CDR3 size: 13 residues. The germline V and J ends were trimmed by 0 bases and 4 bases, with 7 bases remaining between them. Germline CDR1 SGHDT, CDR2 YYEEEE. The CDR3 nucleotides read TGTGCCAGCAGCTTGGAGTCGGCCACTGAAGCTTTCTTT. Protein product: CASSLESATEAFF.

The gene calls are TRBV27 and TRBJ1-2, with TRBD1 identical over 7 bases. Trimming at V came to 6 bases and at J to 7 bases, leaving 5 bases not matched to a gene. The CDR3 length is 12 residues. Germline CDR1 MNHEY, CDR2 SMNVEV (reference sequence). The CDR3 is CASSPDRVGYTF. In nucleotides, the CDR3 is TGTGCCAGCAGCCCCGACAGGGTTGGCTACACCTTC.

The chain employs TRBV4-2 and TRBJ1-1, with a possible D match to TRBD1 (5 bases). The CDR3 is 14 amino acids. Germline V gene data show CDR1 as LGHNA and CDR2 as YNFKEQ. The V end lost 1 base, the J end lost 2 bases, and 8 bases lay between the germline ends. CDR3 bases: TGTGCCAGCAGCCAAGTTACAGGAAACACTGAAGCTTTCTTT. This codes for CASSQVTGNTEAFF.

The chain carries TRBV11-2 and TRBJ2-1, with D unclear. CDR3 size: 18 residues. V was cut by 1 base and J by 5 bases, with 21 bases left in between. Germline-derived CDR1 and CDR2 are SGHAT and FQNNGV. The CDR3 is CASSLGLWAVPTNNEQFF. DNA for the CDR3: TGTGCCAGCAGCTTAGGGTTATGGGCGGTCCCTACAAACAATGAGCAGTTCTTC.

DNA of the CDR3: TGTGCCAGCAGCGGGACGGTCTATGGCTACACCTTC. It specifies CASSGTVYGYTF. The chain joins TRBV9 to TRBJ1-2, with D hard to call. Trimming stripped 3 bases from V and 4 bases from J, with 7 bases between. CDR1 SGDLS and CDR2 YYNGEE come from the germline V gene. The CDR3 runs to 12 residues.

This sequence joins TRBV7-9 and TRBJ2-1; tentative D call: TRBD1 (6 bases). V lost 4 bases to trimming and J lost 3 bases, with 13 bases between them. The CDR3 sequence is 15 residues long. CDR1 SEHNR and CDR2 FQNEAQ come from the germline V gene (reference sequence). CDR3 bases: TGTGCCAGCAGCTCTTCAGGGGCGGACTACAATGAGCAGTTCTTC. Translated, it gives CASSSSGADYNEQFF.

The genes are TRBV4-3 and TRBJ2-2, with 13 nucleotides matching TRBD2. Per germline, CDR1 LGHNA and CDR2 YSLEER. This CDR3 is 16 amino acids long. J gave up 7 bases and V 2 bases, and 4 bases lay outside the gene matches. CDR3 sequence (DNA): TGCGCCAGCAGCCAAACTAGCGGGGGGGCTATCGGGGAGCTGTTTTTT. This codes for CASSQTSGGAIGELFF.

The chain carries TRBV20-1 and TRBJ2-7; D is ambiguous. Germline V gives CDR1 DFQATT, CDR2 SNEGSKA (reference sequence). The CDR3 loop spans 9 amino acids. In DNA form, the CDR3 reads TGCAGCCCCATACCCGAGCAGTACTTC. Its protein is CSPIPEQYF.

The V and J genes are TRBV18 and TRBJ2-7; 7 bases line up with TRBD1. This CDR3 is built from 14 residues. Germline trimming cut 5 bases from V and 1 base from J; bases unmatched to any gene: 5. Germline loops: CDR1 KGHSH, CDR2 LQKENI. CDR3 sequence reads: CASSTSTGSYEQYF. CDR3 sequence (DNA): TGTGCCAGCTCAACTTCGACAGGGTCCTACGAGCAGTACTTC.

The chain has TRBV7-9 and TRBJ2-7; D is possibly TRBD2 (6 bases). Germline V gives CDR1 SEHNR, CDR2 FQNEAQ (reference sequence). The CDR3 is 15 amino acids. Deletions cut 1 base from V and 1 base from J, with 11 bases between. In DNA, the CDR3 is TGTGCCAGCAGCTTAGTGGGTAGCGGTTCCTACGAGCAGTACTTC. It codes for CASSLVGSGSYEQYF.

The CDR3 nucleotides are TGTGCCAGCAGCTTAGAGCCACTCACAGATACGCAGTATTTT. Protein product: CASSLEPLTDTQYF. The V gene is TRBV11-2, the J gene TRBJ2-3; D gene ambiguous. The ends were cut back, 0 bases at V and 2 bases at J, with 6 bases in the middle. Germline CDR1 is SGHAT and CDR2 is FQNNGV. CDR3 length equals 14 residues. Full variable domain (remainder filled in from reference TRBV11-2 and TRBJ2-3): EAGVAQSPRYKIIEKRQSVAFWCNPISGHATLYWYQQILGQGPKLLIQFQNNGVVDDSQLPKDRFSAERLKGVDSTLKIQPAKLEDSAVYLCASSLEPLTDTQYFGPGTRLTVL.

V and J are TRBV14 and TRBJ1-1; D is unclear. In germline, CDR1 is SGHDN, CDR2 FVKESK. V was clipped by 0 bases and J by 0 bases, with 11 bases between them. The CDR3 runs to 16 residues. This CDR3 is CASSQDLGEVNTEAFF. The CDR3 region has the DNA TGTGCCAGCAGCCAAGATCTCGGGGAGGTGAACACTGAAGCTTTCTTT.